This entry concerns a single T cell receptor (beta chain). What it recognizes is unknown. This record comes from a study of cytomegalovirus exposure and HLA in healthy donors. The study, taken as a whole, reports: Previous analysis showed most TCR beta V segments were productive about 87% or about 30% of the time.

This PCR relied on a set of 60 Vbeta primers and 13 Jbeta primers. Using immunoSEQ multiplex PCR, the repertoire was profiled, and TCRdb retains in-frame clones only, with some absent. The table shows roughly 170,000 clones, with 80% occurring only once. The germline CDR1 and CDR2 sequences are GTSNPN and SVGIG (reference sequence). This CDR3 is built from 14 residues. V was cut by 7 bases and J by 1 base, with 16 bases left in between. The sequence was collected from a boy aged 5-17 years in good health and CMV-seronegative. The rearrangement uses TRBV30 and TRBJ2-5; weak D call: TRBD2 (7 bases). What was sequenced was PBMCs. The CDR3 nucleotides are TGTGCCTCGGCGGGGGCCGTGATCCAAGAGACCCAGTACTTC. Residues: CASAGAVIQETQYF.